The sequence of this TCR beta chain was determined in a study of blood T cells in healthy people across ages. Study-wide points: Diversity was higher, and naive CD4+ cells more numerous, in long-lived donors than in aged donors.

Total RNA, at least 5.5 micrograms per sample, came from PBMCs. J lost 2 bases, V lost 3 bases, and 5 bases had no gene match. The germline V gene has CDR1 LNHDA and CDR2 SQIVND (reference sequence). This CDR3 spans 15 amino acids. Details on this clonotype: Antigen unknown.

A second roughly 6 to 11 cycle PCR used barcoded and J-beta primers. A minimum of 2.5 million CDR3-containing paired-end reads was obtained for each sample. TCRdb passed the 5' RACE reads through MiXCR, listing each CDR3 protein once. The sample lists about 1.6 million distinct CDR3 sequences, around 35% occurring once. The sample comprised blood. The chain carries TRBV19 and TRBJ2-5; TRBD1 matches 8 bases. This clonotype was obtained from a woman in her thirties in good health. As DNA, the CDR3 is TGTGCCAGTAGTATCATGTACAGGGGGCAAGAGACCCAGTACTTC. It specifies CASSIMYRGQETQYF.